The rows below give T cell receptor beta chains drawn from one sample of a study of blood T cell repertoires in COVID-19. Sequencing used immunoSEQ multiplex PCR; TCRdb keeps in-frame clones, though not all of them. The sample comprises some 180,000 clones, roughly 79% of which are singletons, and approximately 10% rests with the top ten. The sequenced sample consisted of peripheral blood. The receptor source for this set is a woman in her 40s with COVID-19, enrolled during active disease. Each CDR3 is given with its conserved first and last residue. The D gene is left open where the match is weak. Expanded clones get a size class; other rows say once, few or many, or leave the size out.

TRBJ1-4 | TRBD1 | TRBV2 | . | CASAGTGHEKLFF | TGTGCCAGCGCTGGGACAGGGCATGAAAAACTGTTTTTT
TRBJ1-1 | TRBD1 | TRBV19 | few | CASRTGDRNTEAFF | TGTGCCAGTAGGACAGGGGATCGGAACACTGAAGCTTTCTTT
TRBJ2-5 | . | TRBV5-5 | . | CASSFERPLAALARGETQYF | TGTGCCAGCAGCTTTGAGCGTCCTCTTGCGGCTTTAGCCCGCGGGGAGACCCAGTACTTC
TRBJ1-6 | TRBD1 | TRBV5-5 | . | CASSLGTGYNSPLHF | TGTGCCAGCAGCTTGGGGACAGGGTATAATTCACCCCTCCACTTT
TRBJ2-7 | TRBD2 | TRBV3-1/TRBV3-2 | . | CASSPTSGTGEQYF | TGTGCCAGCAGCCCGACTAGCGGGACCGGCGAGCAGTACTTC
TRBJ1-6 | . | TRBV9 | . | CASSVREENSPLHF | TGTGCCAGCAGCGTACGGGAAGAGAATTCACCCCTCCACTTT
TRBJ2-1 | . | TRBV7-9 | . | CASSLERARTEQFF | TGTGCCAGCAGCTTAGAGCGGGCTAGAACTGAGCAGTTCTTC
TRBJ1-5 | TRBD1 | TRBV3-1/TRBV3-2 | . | CASSRRQGAKQPQHF | TGTGCCAGCAGCCGAAGACAGGGTGCTAAGCAGCCCCAGCATTTT
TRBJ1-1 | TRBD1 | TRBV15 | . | CATSARDSVNTEAFF | TGTGCCACCAGCGCCCGGGACAGCGTGAACACTGAAGCTTTCTTT
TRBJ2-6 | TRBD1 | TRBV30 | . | CAWSGPGQISGANVLTF | TGTGCCTGGAGTGGACCGGGACAGATCTCTGGGGCCAACGTCCTGACTTTC
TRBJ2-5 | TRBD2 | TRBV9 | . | CASSVEGGQETQYF | TGTGCCAGCAGCGTAGAGGGAGGGCAAGAGACCCAGTACTTC
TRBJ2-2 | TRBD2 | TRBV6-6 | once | CASSQSSGRISDTGELFF | TGTGCCAGCAGTCAATCTAGCGGGAGAATCTCGGACACCGGGGAGCTGTTTTTT
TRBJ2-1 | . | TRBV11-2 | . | CASSPEVEGTEQFF | TGTGCCAGCAGCCCCGAGGTAGAGGGTACTGAGCAGTTCTTC
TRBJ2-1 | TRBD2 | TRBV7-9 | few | CASSLEPAGVAEQFF | TGTGCCAGCAGCCTAGAACCGGCGGGAGTCGCTGAGCAGTTCTTC
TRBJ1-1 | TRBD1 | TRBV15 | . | CATSWTGGTEAFF | TGTGCCACCTCTTGGACAGGGGGCACTGAAGCTTTCTTT
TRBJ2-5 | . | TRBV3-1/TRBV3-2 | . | CASSHTGRQETQYF | TGTGCCAGCAGCCATACAGGGAGACAAGAGACCCAGTACTTC
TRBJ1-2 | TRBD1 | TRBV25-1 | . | CATRTGGAGYGYTF | TGTGCCACCCGGACAGGGGGCGCGGGATATGGCTACACCTTC
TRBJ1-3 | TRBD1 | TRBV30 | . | CAWISTGRGNTIYF | TGTGCCTGGATCTCGACAGGGCGAGGAAACACCATATATTTT
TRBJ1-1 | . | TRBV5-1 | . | CASRLGGARYTEAFF | TGCGCCAGCCGACTAGGGGGGGCCAGATACACTGAAGCTTTCTTT
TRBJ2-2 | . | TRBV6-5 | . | CASSYGPANTGELFF | TGTGCCAGCAGTTACGGGCCAGCTAACACCGGGGAGCTGTTTTTT
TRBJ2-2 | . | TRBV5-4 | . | CASSLGRGTGELFF | TGTGCCAGCAGCTTGGGTCGGGGAACCGGGGAGCTGTTTTTT
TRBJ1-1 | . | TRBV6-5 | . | CASSYEVNTEAFF | TGTGCCAGCAGTTACGAGGTGAACACTGAAGCTTTCTTT
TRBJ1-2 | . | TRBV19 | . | CASSIYVANFYGYTF | TGTGCCAGTAGTATCTATGTCGCCAATTTTTATGGCTACACCTTC
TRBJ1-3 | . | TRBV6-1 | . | CASSEGTVSGNTIYF | TGTGCCAGCAGTGAAGGGACAGTCTCTGGAAACACCATATATTTT
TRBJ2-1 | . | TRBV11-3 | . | CASSPQEGAYNEQFF | TGTGCCAGCAGCCCCCAGGAAGGGGCCTACAATGAGCAGTTCTTC
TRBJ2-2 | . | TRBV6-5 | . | CASTLTGINTGELFF | TGTGCCAGCACCCTGACAGGAATAAACACCGGGGAGCTGTTTTTT
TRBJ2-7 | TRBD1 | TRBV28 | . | CASSESGRGPEQYF | TGTGCCAGCAGTGAGTCGGGCAGGGGGCCCGAGCAGTACTTC
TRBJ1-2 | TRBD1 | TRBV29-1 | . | CSAWTGQGFGYTF | TGCAGCGCCTGGACGGGACAGGGGTTCGGCTACACCTTC
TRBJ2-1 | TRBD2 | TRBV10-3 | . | CAIGPGLGIPEQFF | TGTGCCATTGGGCCGGGACTAGGGATTCCTGAGCAGTTCTTC
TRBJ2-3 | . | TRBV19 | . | CASSLRGPTDTQYF | TGTGCCAGTAGTCTCCGAGGGCCCACAGATACGCAGTATTTT
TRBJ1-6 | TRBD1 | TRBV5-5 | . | CASGIYRGNSPLHF | TGTGCCAGCGGGATCTACAGGGGCAATTCACCCCTCCACTTT
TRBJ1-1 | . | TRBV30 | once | CAWSDNTEAFF | TGTGCCTGGTCAGATAACACTGAAGCTTTCTTT
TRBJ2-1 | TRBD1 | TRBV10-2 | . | CASFREGAVSYNEQFF | TGCGCCAGCTTCCGTGAGGGGGCAGTTTCTTACAATGAGCAGTTCTTC
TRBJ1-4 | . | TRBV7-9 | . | CASSLVGGTGEKLFF | TGTGCCAGCAGCTTAGTGGGAGGTACCGGTGAAAAACTGTTTTTT
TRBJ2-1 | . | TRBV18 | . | CASFGNGEQFF | TGTGCCAGCTTCGGGAACGGTGAGCAGTTCTTC
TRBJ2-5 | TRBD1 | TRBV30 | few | CAWNRGLETQYF | TGTGCCTGGAACAGGGGGCTAGAGACCCAGTACTTC
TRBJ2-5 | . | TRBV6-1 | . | CASSDGWYQETQYF | TGTGCCAGCAGTGATGGCTGGTACCAAGAGACCCAGTACTTC
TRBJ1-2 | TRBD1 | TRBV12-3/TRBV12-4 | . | CASSMGQGYGYTF | TGTGCCAGCAGTATGGGACAGGGCTATGGCTACACCTTC
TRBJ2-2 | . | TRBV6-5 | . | CASSYRPGELFF | TGTGCCAGCAGTTATCGTCCCGGGGAGCTGTTTTTT
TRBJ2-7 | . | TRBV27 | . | CASSLSPSYEQYF | TGTGCCAGCAGTTTATCCCCCAGTTACGAGCAGTACTTC
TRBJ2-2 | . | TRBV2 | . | CATPREGGGTGELFF | TGTGCCACCCCTCGAGAAGGGGGGGGGACCGGGGAGCTGTTTTTT
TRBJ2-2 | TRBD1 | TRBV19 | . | CASSSNPGGANTGELFF | TGTGCCAGTAGTTCCAACCCAGGGGGCGCGAACACCGGGGAGCTGTTTTTT
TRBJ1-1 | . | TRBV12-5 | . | CASALSSMNTEAFF | TGTGCTAGTGCCCTCAGTAGCATGAACACTGAAGCTTTCTTT